Below, 6 T cell receptor beta chains from the same sample are listed, as sequenced in a study of blood T cell repertoires in COVID-19. Clones were read by immunoSEQ multiplex PCR, and TCRdb kept only the in-frame ones, dropping some. The data show 250,000 to 350,000 clones, with roughly 88% seen just once and 2.5% to 3% held by the top ten. The sequencing sample was made of peripheral blood. The receptors were sampled from a woman in her twenties or thirties with active or convalescent COVID-19.

The chain uses TRBV3-1 (or the pseudogene TRBV3-2) and TRBJ2-1, with 8 bases aligning to TRBD2. Germline CDR1 LGHDT, CDR2 YNNKEL (reference sequence). V gave up 3 bases and J gave up 13 bases; unmatched junction bases: 14. The CDR3 runs 15 residues. CDR3: CASSHSLGERGTQFF. The CDR3 DNA reads as TGTGCCAGCAGCCACTCCCTCGGGGAGCGGGGGACCCAGTTCTTC.

The rearrangement links TRBV18 to TRBJ2-2, with a possible D match to TRBD1 (6 bases). V was clipped by 3 bases and J by 2 bases, with 10 bases between them. The germline V gene encodes CDR1 KGHSH and CDR2 LQKENI. The CDR3 runs 15 residues. CDR3 nucleotide sequence: TGTGCCAGCTCACCCGGACAGCTTAACACCGGGGAGCTGTTTTTT. Its translation is CASSPGQLNTGELFF. The full variable domain, in which reference TRBV18 and TRBJ2-2 provide the parts outside the CDR3, is NAGVMQNPRHLVRRRGQEARLRCSPMKGHSHVYWYRQLPEEGLKFMVYLQKENIIDESGMPKERFSAEFPKEGPSILRIQQVVRGDSAAYFCASSPGQLNTGELFFGEGSRLTVL.

V is TRBV2 and J is TRBJ1-2; 9 bases match TRBD1. The CDR3 extends over 15 amino acids. J gave up 8 bases and V 6 bases, and 13 bases lay outside the gene matches. Germline V gene data show CDR1 as SNHLY and CDR2 as FYNNEI. CDR3 in amino acids: CASSSEQGAFDGYTF. The CDR3 DNA is TGTGCCAGCAGCAGTGAACAGGGGGCATTCGACGGCTACACCTTC.

This chain links TRBV27 with TRBJ1-4; the D gene is possibly TRBD1 (5 bases). From germline, CDR1 is MNHEY and CDR2 SMNVEV (reference sequence). This CDR3 is 14 amino acids long. V shed 1 base and J shed 8 bases, with 11 bases lying between them. The CDR3: CASSLWHGGEKLFF. The CDR3 coding sequence is TGTGCCAGCAGTTTATGGCACGGGGGAGAAAAACTGTTTTTT.

The chain has TRBV27 and TRBJ2-7; 9 bases map to TRBD2. The CDR3 is 16 amino acids. The germline V gene has CDR1 MNHEY and CDR2 SMNVEV (reference sequence). Here the CDR3 reads CPTTTTGGGGAYEQYF. CDR3 DNA: TGTCCCACCACAACTACGGGGGGCGGGGGGGCTTACGAGCAGTACTTC.

CDR3 sequence: CASSARTGGRTGELFF. Here the CDR3 DNA reads TGTGCCAGCAGTGCGAGGACAGGGGGTCGCACCGGGGAGCTGTTTTTT. The chain is built from TRBV2 and TRBJ2-2; 10 nucleotides line up with TRBD1. V was clipped by 4 bases and J by 4 bases; unmatched bases: 6. Germline V gene lookup returns CDR1 SNHLY and CDR2 FYNNEI. The length of the CDR3 is 16 residues.